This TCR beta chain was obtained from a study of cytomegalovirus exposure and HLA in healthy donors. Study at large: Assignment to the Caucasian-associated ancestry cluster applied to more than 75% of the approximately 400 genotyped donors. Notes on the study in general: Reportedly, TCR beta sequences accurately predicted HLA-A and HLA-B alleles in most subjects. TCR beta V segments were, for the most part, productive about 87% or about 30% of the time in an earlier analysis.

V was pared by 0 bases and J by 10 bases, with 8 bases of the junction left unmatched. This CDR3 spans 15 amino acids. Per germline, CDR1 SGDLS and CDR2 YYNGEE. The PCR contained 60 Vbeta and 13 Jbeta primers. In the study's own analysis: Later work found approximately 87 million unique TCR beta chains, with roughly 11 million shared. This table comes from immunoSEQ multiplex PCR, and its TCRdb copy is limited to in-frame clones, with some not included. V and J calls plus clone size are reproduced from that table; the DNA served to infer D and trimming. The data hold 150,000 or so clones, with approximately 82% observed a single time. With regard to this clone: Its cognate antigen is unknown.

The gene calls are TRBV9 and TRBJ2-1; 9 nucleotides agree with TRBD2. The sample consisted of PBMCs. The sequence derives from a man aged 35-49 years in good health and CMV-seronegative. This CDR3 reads CASSVGPAGGLEQFF. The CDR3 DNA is TGTGCCAGCAGCGTAGGTCCTGCGGGGGGGCTCGAGCAGTTCTTC.